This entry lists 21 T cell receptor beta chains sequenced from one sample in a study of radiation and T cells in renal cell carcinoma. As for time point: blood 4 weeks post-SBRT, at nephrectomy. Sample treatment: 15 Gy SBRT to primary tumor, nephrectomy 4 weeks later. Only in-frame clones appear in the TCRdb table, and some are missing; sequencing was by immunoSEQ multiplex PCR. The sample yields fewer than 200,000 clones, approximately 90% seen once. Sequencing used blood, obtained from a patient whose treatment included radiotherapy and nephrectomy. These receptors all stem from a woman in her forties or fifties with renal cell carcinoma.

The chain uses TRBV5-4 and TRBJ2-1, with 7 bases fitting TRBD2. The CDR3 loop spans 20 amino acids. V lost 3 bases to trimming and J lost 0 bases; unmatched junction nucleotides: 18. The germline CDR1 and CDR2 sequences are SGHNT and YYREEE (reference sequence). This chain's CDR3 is CASSSALGGGPQSSYNEQFF. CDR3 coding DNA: TGTGCCAGCAGCTCGGCCTTGGGCGGGGGACCCCAAAGCTCCTACAATGAGCAGTTCTTC.

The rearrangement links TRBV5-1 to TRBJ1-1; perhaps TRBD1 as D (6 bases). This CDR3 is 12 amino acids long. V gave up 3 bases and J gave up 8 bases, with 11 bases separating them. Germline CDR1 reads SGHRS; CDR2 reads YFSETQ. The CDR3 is CASSWTGTEAFF. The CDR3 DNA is TGCGCCAGCAGCTGGACCGGGACAGAAGCTTTCTTT.

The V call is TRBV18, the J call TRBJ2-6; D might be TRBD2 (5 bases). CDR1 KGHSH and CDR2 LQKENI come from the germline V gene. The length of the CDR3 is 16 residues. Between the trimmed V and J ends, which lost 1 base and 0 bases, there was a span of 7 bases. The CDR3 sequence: CASSPLAGSGANVLTF. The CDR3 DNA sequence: TGTGCCAGCTCACCACTCGCGGGCTCTGGGGCCAACGTCCTGACTTTC.

The CDR3: CASSLARDRSIAPLHF. Here the CDR3 DNA reads TGTGCCAGCAGCTTAGCCCGGGACAGGTCTATTGCACCCCTCCACTTT. The rearrangement links TRBV7-2 to TRBJ1-6, with 8 nucleotides matching TRBD1. The germline gives CDR1 SGHTA, CDR2 FQGNSA. Trimming at V came to 0 bases and at J to 11 bases, leaving 9 bases not matched to a gene. CDR3 length: 16 residues.

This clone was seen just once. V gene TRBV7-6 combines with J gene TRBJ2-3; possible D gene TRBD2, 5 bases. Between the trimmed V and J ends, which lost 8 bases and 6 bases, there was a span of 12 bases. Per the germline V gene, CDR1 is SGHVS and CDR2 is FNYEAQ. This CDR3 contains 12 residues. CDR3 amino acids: CASSIRGDTQYF. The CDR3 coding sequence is TGTGCCAGCTCAATTCGAGGGGATACGCAGTATTTT.

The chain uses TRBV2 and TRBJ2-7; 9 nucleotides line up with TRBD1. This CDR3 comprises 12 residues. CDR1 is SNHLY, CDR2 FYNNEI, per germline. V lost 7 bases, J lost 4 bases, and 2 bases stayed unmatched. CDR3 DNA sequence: TGTGCCAGCATCGGACAGGGGTACGAGCAGTACTTC. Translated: CASIGQGYEQYF.

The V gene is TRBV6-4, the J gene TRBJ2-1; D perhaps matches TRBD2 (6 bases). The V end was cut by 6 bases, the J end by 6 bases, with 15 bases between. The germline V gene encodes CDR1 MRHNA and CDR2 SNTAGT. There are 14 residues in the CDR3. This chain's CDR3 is CASSPGYGGNEQFF. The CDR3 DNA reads TGTGCCAGCAGCCCGGGGTACGGGGGCAATGAGCAGTTCTTC.

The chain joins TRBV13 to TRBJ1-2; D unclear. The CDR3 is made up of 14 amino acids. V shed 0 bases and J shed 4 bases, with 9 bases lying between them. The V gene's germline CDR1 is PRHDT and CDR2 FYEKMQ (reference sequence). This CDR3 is CASSLGGSGYGYTF. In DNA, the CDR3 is TGTGCCAGCAGCTTAGGAGGGTCGGGCTATGGCTACACCTTC.

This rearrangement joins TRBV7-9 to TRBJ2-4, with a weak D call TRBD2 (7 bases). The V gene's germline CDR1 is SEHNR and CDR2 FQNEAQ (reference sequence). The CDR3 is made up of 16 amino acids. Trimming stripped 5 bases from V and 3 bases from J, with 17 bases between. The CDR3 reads CASSQGREELKNIQYF. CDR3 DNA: TGTGCCAGCAGCCAGGGGAGGGAGGAACTCAAAAACATTCAGTACTTC.

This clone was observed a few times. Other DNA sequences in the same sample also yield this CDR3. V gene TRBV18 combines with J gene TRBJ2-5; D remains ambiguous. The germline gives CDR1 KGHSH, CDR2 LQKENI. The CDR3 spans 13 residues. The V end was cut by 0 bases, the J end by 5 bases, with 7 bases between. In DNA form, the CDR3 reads TGTGCCAGCTCACCACCGTCCGTGGAGACCCAGTACTTC. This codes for CASSPPSVETQYF.

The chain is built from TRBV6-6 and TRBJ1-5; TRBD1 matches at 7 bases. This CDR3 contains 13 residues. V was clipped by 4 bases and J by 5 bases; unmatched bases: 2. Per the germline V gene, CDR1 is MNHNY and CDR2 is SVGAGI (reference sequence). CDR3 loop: CASSWTGDQPQHF. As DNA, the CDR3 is TGTGCCAGCAGTTGGACAGGCGATCAGCCCCAGCATTTT.

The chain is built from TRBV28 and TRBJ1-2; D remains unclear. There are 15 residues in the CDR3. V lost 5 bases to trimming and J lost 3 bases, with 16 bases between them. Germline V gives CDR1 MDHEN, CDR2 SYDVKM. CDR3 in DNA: TGTGCCAGCAGTGTTATGACGGCGGCCCACTATGGCTACACCTTC. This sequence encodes CASSVMTAAHYGYTF.

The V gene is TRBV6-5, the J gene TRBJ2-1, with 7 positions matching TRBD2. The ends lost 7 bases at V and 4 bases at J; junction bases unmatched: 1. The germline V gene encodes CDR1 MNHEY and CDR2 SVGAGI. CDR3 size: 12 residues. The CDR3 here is CASMGGYNEQFF. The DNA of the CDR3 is TGTGCCAGCATGGGGGGGTACAATGAGCAGTTCTTC.

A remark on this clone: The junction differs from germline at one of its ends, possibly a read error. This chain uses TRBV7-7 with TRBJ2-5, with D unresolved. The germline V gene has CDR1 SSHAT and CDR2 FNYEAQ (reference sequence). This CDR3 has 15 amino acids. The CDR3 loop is CASSLDGQHQETQYF. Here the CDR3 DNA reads TGTGCTAGCAGCCTAGACGGGCAGCACCAAGAGACCCAGTACTTC.

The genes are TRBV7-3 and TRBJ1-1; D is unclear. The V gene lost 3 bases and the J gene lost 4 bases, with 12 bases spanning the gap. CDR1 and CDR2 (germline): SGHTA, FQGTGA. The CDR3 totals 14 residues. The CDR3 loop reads CASSFSVGFTEAFF. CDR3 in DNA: TGTGCCAGCAGCTTTAGCGTAGGTTTCACTGAAGCTTTCTTT.

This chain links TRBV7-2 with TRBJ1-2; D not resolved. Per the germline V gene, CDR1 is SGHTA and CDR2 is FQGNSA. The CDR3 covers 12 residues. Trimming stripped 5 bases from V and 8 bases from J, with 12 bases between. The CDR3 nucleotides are TGTGCCAGCAGCCCCGAGGTGGGCGGCTACACCTTC. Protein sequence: CASSPEVGGYTF.

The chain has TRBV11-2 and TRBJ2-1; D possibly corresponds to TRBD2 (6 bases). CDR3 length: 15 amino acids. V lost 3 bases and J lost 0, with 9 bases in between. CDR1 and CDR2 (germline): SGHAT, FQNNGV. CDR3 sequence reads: CASSFSGSSYNEQFF. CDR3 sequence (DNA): TGTGCCAGCAGCTTCAGCGGGTCCTCCTACAATGAGCAGTTCTTC.

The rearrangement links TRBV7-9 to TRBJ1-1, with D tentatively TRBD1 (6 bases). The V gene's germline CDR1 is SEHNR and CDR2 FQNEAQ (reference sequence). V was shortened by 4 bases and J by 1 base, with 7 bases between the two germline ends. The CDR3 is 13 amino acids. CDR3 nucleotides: TGTGCCAGCAGCTCAGGGGAGAACACTGAAGCTTTCTTT. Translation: CASSSGENTEAFF.

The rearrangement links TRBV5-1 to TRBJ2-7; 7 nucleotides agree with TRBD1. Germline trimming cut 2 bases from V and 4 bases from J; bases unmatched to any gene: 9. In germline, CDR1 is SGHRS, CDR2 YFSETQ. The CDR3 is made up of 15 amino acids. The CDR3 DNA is TGCGCCAGCAGCTTACAGGGGTCCTCGGGATACGAGCAGTACTTC. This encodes CASSLQGSSGYEQYF.

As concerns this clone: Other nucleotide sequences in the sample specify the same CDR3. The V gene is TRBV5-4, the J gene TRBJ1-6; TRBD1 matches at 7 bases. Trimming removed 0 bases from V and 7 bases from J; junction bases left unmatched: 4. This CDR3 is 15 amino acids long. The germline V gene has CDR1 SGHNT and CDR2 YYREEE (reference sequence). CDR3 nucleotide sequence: TGTGCCAGCAGCTTGGGGCAGGGGGGCAATTCACCCCTCCACTTT. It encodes CASSLGQGGNSPLHF. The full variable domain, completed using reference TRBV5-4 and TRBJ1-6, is ETGVTQSPTHLIKTRGQQVTLRCSSQSGHNTVSWYQQALGQGPQFIFQYYREEENGRGNFPPRFSGLQFPNYSSELNVNALELDDSALYLCASSLGQGGNSPLHFGNGTRLTVT.

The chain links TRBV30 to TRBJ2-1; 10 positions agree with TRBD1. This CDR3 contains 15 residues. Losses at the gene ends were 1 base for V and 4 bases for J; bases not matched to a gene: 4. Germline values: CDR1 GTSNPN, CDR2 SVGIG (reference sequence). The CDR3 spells CAWSAGTGEYNEQFF. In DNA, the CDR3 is TGTGCCTGGAGTGCAGGGACAGGGGAGTACAATGAGCAGTTCTTC.